The 25 T cell receptor beta chains presented below share a single source sample, sequenced in a study of shared clonotypes between healthy human individuals. Produced via immunoSEQ multiplex PCR; TCRdb's table is partial and in-frame only. The sample carries about 320,000 clones, around 87% recorded once. Material: memory CD8+ T cells sorted from blood. Subset reported: CD45RO+ cells pooled with CCR7-negative TemRA cells. All receptors derive from a man aged 18 to 35 in good health.

This chain links TRBV25-1 with TRBJ2-1; TRBD2 is a possible D gene (5 bases). The V end lost 3 bases, the J end lost 0 bases, and 15 bases lay between the germline ends. This CDR3 region has 17 residues. In germline, CDR1 is MGHDK, CDR2 SYGVNS. CDR3 sequence: CASSDGLAWSSYNEQFF. In nucleotides, the CDR3 is TGTGCCAGCAGTGACGGGTTAGCGTGGAGCTCCTACAATGAGCAGTTCTTC.

Worth noting for this clone: This same CDR3 is encoded by further DNA sequences in the sample. The gene calls are TRBV9 and TRBJ2-7; the D gene could be TRBD1 or TRBD2 (6 bases each). The CDR3 extends over 15 amino acids. Trimming took off 0 bases at V and 3 bases at J, with 13 bases between the two ends. The germline V gene encodes CDR1 SGDLS and CDR2 YYNGEE. CDR3 protein: CASSVGWEDSYEQYF. CDR3 sequence (DNA): TGTGCCAGCAGCGTAGGGTGGGAGGACAGCTACGAGCAGTACTTC.

The J gene is TRBJ2-7, the V gene TRBV7-8, with 7 bases fitting TRBD1. J lost 0 bases, V lost 5 bases, and 4 bases had no gene match. Germline V gives CDR1 SGHVS, CDR2 FQNEAQ. The CDR3 runs to 14 residues. The CDR3 region is CASSQQGSSYEQYF. The DNA for the CDR3 is TGTGCCAGCAGCCAACAGGGGTCCTCCTACGAGCAGTACTTC. Supplemented by reference TRBV7-8 and TRBJ2-7, the full variable domain reads GAGVSQSPRYKVAKRGQDVALRCDPISGHVSLFWYQQALGQGPEFLTYFQNEAQLDKSGLPSDRFFAERPEGSVSTLKIQRTQQEDSAVYLCASSQQGSSYEQYFGPGTRLTVT.

The chain combines TRBV14 with TRBJ2-7; no clear D gene. Germline-derived CDR1 and CDR2 are SGHDN and FVKESK. V was shortened by 1 base and J by 6 bases, with 7 bases between the two germline ends. This CDR3 has 12 amino acids. This CDR3 reads CASSQAGLEQYF. The CDR3 DNA reads TGTGCCAGCAGCCAAGCAGGTCTCGAGCAGTACTTC. The entire variable domain, with the rest obtained from reference TRBV14 and TRBJ2-7, is as follows: EAGVTQFPSHSVIEKGQTVTLRCDPISGHDNLYWYRRVMGKEIKFLLHFVKESKQDESGMPNNRFLAERTGGTYSTLKVQPAELEDSGVYFCASSQAGLEQYFGPGTRLTVT.

V is TRBV2 and J is TRBJ1-2; TRBD1 might be the D (5 bases). This CDR3 region has 18 residues. The V gene lost 4 bases and the J gene lost 2 bases, with 23 bases spanning the gap. Germline assignment: CDR1 SNHLY and CDR2 FYNNEI. CDR3 region: CASSGTSGARPMNYGYTF. CDR3 in DNA: TGTGCCAGCAGTGGTACAAGCGGGGCGAGGCCCATGAACTATGGCTACACCTTC. The entire variable domain, with the rest obtained from reference TRBV2 and TRBJ1-2, is as follows: EPEVTQTPSHQVTQMGQEVILRCVPISNHLYFYWYRQILGQKVEFLVSFYNNEISEKSEIFDDQFSVERPDGSNFTLKIRSTKLEDSAMYFCASSGTSGARPMNYGYTFGSGTRLTVV.

The chain joins TRBV27 to TRBJ2-7; the D call may be TRBD1 or TRBD2 (5 bases each). CDR1 and CDR2 from the germline V gene are MNHEY and SMNVEV (reference sequence). This CDR3 spans 15 amino acids. The V end was cut by 5 bases, the J end by 3 bases, with 17 bases between. CDR3 amino acids: CASSPAGTRFYEQYF. CDR3 nucleotide sequence: TGTGCCAGCAGTCCAGCCGGGACCCGATTCTACGAGCAGTACTTC.

This clone was counted only a few times. V is TRBV9 and J is TRBJ2-2, with TRBD1 matching over 9 bases. CDR3 length: 16 amino acids. V lost 3 bases, J lost 5 bases, and 8 bases stayed unmatched. CDR1 SGDLS and CDR2 YYNGEE come from the germline V gene. CDR3 sequence (DNA): TGTGCCAGCAGCGCCGGACAGGGGCCGAGTACCGGGGAGCTGTTTTTT. This translates into CASSAGQGPSTGELFF.

The rearrangement links TRBV4-2 to TRBJ2-7; D unresolved. V lost 0 bases to trimming and J lost 6 bases, with 6 bases between them. This CDR3 has 12 residues. Germline loops: CDR1 LGHNA, CDR2 YNFKEQ. CDR3: CASSQDPREQYF. The CDR3 nucleotides read TGTGCCAGCAGCCAAGATCCCCGCGAGCAGTACTTC.

V usage is TRBV4-1 and J usage is TRBJ2-1, with D tentatively TRBD1 (5 bases). The CDR3 length is 16 residues. Germline V CDR1 and CDR2: MGHRA, YSYEKL. Trimming pared 2 bases from V and 3 bases from J, leaving 14 bases between. This CDR3 is CASSQRSREGYNEQFF. The CDR3 nucleotides read TGCGCCAGCAGCCAACGCTCCAGGGAAGGCTACAATGAGCAGTTCTTC.

This clone showed up just once. The gene calls are TRBV6-5 and TRBJ1-5, with D possibly being TRBD1 (5 bases). Germline V gene data show CDR1 as MNHEY and CDR2 as SVGAGI. The CDR3 spans 15 residues. Between the trimmed V and J ends, which lost 5 bases and 4 bases, there was a span of 15 bases. CDR3 protein: CASSSASGPNQPQHF. The CDR3 DNA reads as TGTGCCAGCAGTAGTGCTTCGGGGCCGAATCAGCCCCAGCATTTT.

The genes are TRBV6-1 and TRBJ1-2; D uncertain. CDR1 and CDR2 from the germline V gene are MNHNS and SASEGT. V was cut by 0 bases and J by 7 bases, with 3 bases left in between. The CDR3 spans 11 residues. CDR3 amino acids: CASSEATGYTF. Written as DNA, the CDR3 is TGTGCCAGCAGTGAAGCGACTGGCTACACCTTC.

This sequence joins TRBV4-1 and TRBJ1-2; 9 bases are shared with TRBD1. The CDR3 has 16 residues. V trimming: 3 bases; J trimming: 6 bases; junction bases outside the gene matches: 11. Germline V CDR1 and CDR2: MGHRA, YSYEKL. As DNA, the CDR3 is TGCGCCAGCAGCCAGGATACAGGGGGCGCGTATCATGGCTACACCTTC. Protein sequence: CASSQDTGGAYHGYTF.

Only a few counts were recorded for this clone. The same CDR3 can be traced to other DNA sequences in this sample. The chain has TRBV7-9 and TRBJ1-1; a possible D gene is TRBD1 (5 bases). V was shortened by 4 bases and J by 2 bases, with 11 bases between the two germline ends. This CDR3 has 14 residues. Germline CDR1 is SEHNR and CDR2 is FQNEAQ (reference sequence). CDR3 nucleotides: TGTGCCAGCAGCTCGGGGCAGGGAAACACTGAAGCTTTCTTT. Amino acid sequence: CASSSGQGNTEAFF.

The gene calls are TRBV27 and TRBJ2-1, with 9 bases fitting TRBD2. Trimming at V came to 2 bases and at J to 6 bases, leaving 8 bases not matched to a gene. The germline V gene has CDR1 MNHEY and CDR2 SMNVEV (reference sequence). This CDR3 comprises 16 residues. CDR3 region: CASSLLAGIESNEQFF. The CDR3 nucleotides are TGTGCCAGCAGTTTACTAGCGGGAATAGAAAGCAATGAGCAGTTCTTC.

The V gene is TRBV27, the J gene TRBJ1-1; perhaps TRBD1 as D (5 bases). Trimming removed 5 bases from V and 3 bases from J, with 19 bases in between. The CDR3 spans 16 residues. CDR1 MNHEY and CDR2 SMNVEV come from the germline V gene (reference sequence). The CDR3 DNA reads TGTGCCAGCAGTACCATTCCGGGCAGGGCGGACACTGAAGCTTTCTTT. Translating it yields CASSTIPGRADTEAFF.

The chain recombines TRBV4-1 with TRBJ2-5; 11 bases line up with TRBD1. V lost 1 base and J lost 5; bases outside the gene matches: 9. This CDR3 has 17 residues. In germline, CDR1 is MGHRA, CDR2 YSYEKL. CDR3 nucleotides: TGCGCCAGCAGCCAAGCTCCACACGGGGACAGGGGGGAGACCCAGTACTTC. Protein product: CASSQAPHGDRGETQYF.

This clone was observed a few times. The chain recombines TRBV9 with TRBJ2-7, with 8 nucleotides matching TRBD1. The V gene's germline CDR1 is SGDLS and CDR2 YYNGEE. With 0 bases clipped from V and 5 bases from J, the junction kept 7 bases outside the gene matches. The CDR3 covers 15 residues. CDR3 loop: CASSVAGRGRDEQYF. The CDR3 DNA reads as TGTGCCAGCAGCGTAGCTGGCAGGGGGCGGGACGAGCAGTACTTC.

V and J are TRBV2 and TRBJ2-2; 11 positions agree with TRBD2. Germline V gene sequence: CDR1 SNHLY, CDR2 FYNNEI. The CDR3 extends over 16 amino acids. J gave up 1 base and V 6 bases, and 4 bases lay outside the gene matches. This CDR3 reads CASSTTSGVNTGELFF. The CDR3 nucleotides are TGTGCCAGCAGCACGACTAGCGGGGTGAACACCGGGGAGCTGTTTTTT.

This clone was recorded many times. The identical CDR3 is also encoded by other nucleotide sequences in the sample. The chain links TRBV10-1 to TRBJ2-7; D could derive from TRBD1 or TRBD2 (5 bases each). Per the germline V gene, CDR1 is WNHNN and CDR2 is SYGVQD (reference sequence). V was clipped by 6 bases and J by 2 bases, with 11 bases between them. CDR3 length equals 13 residues. The CDR3 DNA reads TGCGCCAGCAGCCGGGACGGCCCCTACGAGCAGTACTTC. Its protein product is CASSRDGPYEQYF.

The rearrangement links TRBV4-1 to TRBJ2-5; D is tentatively TRBD1 or TRBD2 (6 bases each). V was shortened by 1 base and J by 1 base, with 10 bases between the two germline ends. This CDR3 has 15 residues. Germline V gene data show CDR1 as MGHRA and CDR2 as YSYEKL. CDR3 nucleotide sequence: TGCGCCAGCAGCCAAGGTTGGGGGGCCCAAGAGACCCAGTACTTC. This translates into CASSQGWGAQETQYF.

This clone was counted at least ten times. This chain uses TRBV13 with TRBJ1-5; 7 positions match TRBD1. Germline-derived CDR1 and CDR2 are PRHDT and FYEKMQ (reference sequence). CDR3 length equals 15 residues. V lost 0 bases, J lost 3 bases, and 2 bases stayed unmatched. CDR3 in DNA: TGTGCCAGCAGCTTAGGAGGGGGCCCCAATCAGCCCCAGCATTTT. This sequence encodes CASSLGGGPNQPQHF.

The genes are TRBV18 and TRBJ1-1; D may be TRBD1 (5 bases). The ends were cut back, 4 bases at V and 1 base at J, with 10 bases in the middle. The CDR3 has 14 amino acids. CDR1 KGHSH and CDR2 LQKENI come from the germline V gene. The CDR3 here is CASSLEDRNTEAFF. CDR3 sequence (DNA): TGTGCCAGCTCACTTGAAGACAGGAACACTGAAGCTTTCTTT.

This chain links TRBV2 with TRBJ2-2, with 11 bases lining up with TRBD2. V was clipped by 3 bases and J by 7 bases; unmatched bases: 10. The CDR3 loop spans 17 amino acids. Germline CDR1 SNHLY, CDR2 FYNNEI. The DNA for the CDR3 is TGTGCCAGCAGTGACCTCGGGCTAGCGGGAGGTAGCGGGGAGCTGTTTTTT. Protein sequence: CASSDLGLAGGSGELFF.

This clone has just one count. The chain is built from TRBV6-5 and TRBJ2-1, with 11 bases fitting TRBD2. Unmatched junction bases numbered 11, after V lost 4 bases and J lost 9 bases. The CDR3 extends over 16 amino acids. Germline CDR1 MNHEY, CDR2 SVGAGI. The CDR3 DNA reads as TGTGCCAGCAGTTCTAGCGGGGGGCCTTCCCACGGTGAGCAGTTCTTC. It translates to CASSSSGGPSHGEQFF.

The chain has TRBV5-8 and TRBJ2-5, with 9 bases aligning to TRBD2. CDR1 is SGHTS and CDR2 is YDEGEE in the germline V gene. CDR3 size: 15 residues. The junction had 6 bases not matched to a gene; V was cut back by 2 bases and J by 4 bases. The CDR3 DNA sequence: TGTGCCAGCAGCTTATTAGCGGGAGTTGTAGAGACCCAGTACTTC. It translates to CASSLLAGVVETQYF.